A selection of T cell receptor beta chains follows, all from one sample in a study of memory CD4+ T cells and cytomegalovirus serostatus. Using immunoSEQ multiplex PCR, the repertoire was profiled, and TCRdb retains in-frame clones only, with some absent. The sample lists tens of thousands of clones, around four fifths occurring once. The sample was memory CD4+ T cells from blood. The receptors were gathered from an adult in good health and CMV-seronegative. CDR3s include the opening cysteine and the closing phenylalanine or tryptophan. D genes are given only for firm matches. Size values are once, few and many counts, or a class for expanded clones, and some rows have none.

j_call | d_call | cdr3_length | v_call | clone_size | cdr3_nt | cdr3_aa
TRBJ2-1 | NA | 12 | TRBV30 | NA | TGTGCCTGGAGTCTTGATGTGAATGAGCAGTTCTTC | CAWSLDVNEQFF
TRBJ2-1 | TRBD2 | 13 | TRBV11-2 | NA | TGTGCCAGCGGCCCGCGACTAGCGGGAGAGCAGTTCTTC | CASGPRLAGEQFF
TRBJ2-7 | NA | 12 | TRBV30 | NA | TGTGCCTGGAGTGTATTAGGGGACGAGCAGTACTTC | CAWSVLGDEQYF
TRBJ2-2 | TRBD2 | 18 | TRBV28 | NA | TGTGCCAGCAGTCTCCTAGCGGGAGGGAAAGCGAACACCGGGGAGCTGTTTTTT | CASSLLAGGKANTGELFF
TRBJ2-7 | TRBD2 | 15 | TRBV6-1 | NA | TGTGCCAGCAGTGAAACTAGCGGGAGAAGTTACGAGCAGTACTTC | CASSETSGRSYEQYF
TRBJ2-7 | TRBD1 | 16 | TRBV27 | NA | TGTGCCAGCAGTTTCTCATCCGGACAGGGGCCCCACGAGCAGTACTTC | CASSFSSGQGPHEQYF
TRBJ2-6 | NA | 15 | TRBV30 | NA | TGTGCCTGGATTGTTAAAGGACTTGGGGCCAACGTCCTGACTTTC | CAWIVKGLGANVLTF
TRBJ2-7 | NA | 18 | TRBV21-1 | NA | TGTGCCAGCAGCAATTTGTACGGGACTAGCGGGAGATCCTACGAGCAGTACTTC | CASSNLYGTSGRSYEQYF
TRBJ1-2 | NA | 13 | TRBV6-6 | NA | TGTGCCAGCAGCCGACAGGCGTACTATGGCTACACCTTC | CASSRQAYYGYTF
TRBJ1-1 | NA | 16 | TRBV5-6 | NA | TGTGCCAGCAGCTTGTTTCAGCTCAGGGGGAACACTGAAGCTTTCTTT | CASSLFQLRGNTEAFF
TRBJ2-1 | NA | 13 | TRBV11-2 | NA | TGTGCCAGCAGCCAAGGCGGCTACAATGAGCAGTTCTTC | CASSQGGYNEQFF
TRBJ1-3 | TRBD1 | 14 | TRBV6-1 | NA | TGTGCCAGCACCCCGACAGGGGATGGAAACACCATATATTTT | CASTPTGDGNTIYF
TRBJ1-5 | NA | 14 | TRBV19 | NA | TGTGCCAGTAGTATTGCAAGGGCGGGTCAGCCCCAGCATTTT | CASSIARAGQPQHF
TRBJ2-4 | TRBD1 | 17 | TRBV5-4 | few | TGTGCCAGCAGCTTGGGGGGGGCAGGACAGGGGCAAAACATTCAGTACTTC | CASSLGGAGQGQNIQYF
TRBJ2-7 | TRBD2 | 15 | TRBV5-1 | NA | TGCGCCAGCAGCTCCGGACTAGCCCCCTCCTACGAGCAGTACTTC | CASSSGLAPSYEQYF